The 6 T cell receptor beta chains in this list originate from one sample, sequenced in a study of cytomegalovirus exposure and HLA in healthy donors. 13 Jbeta primers and 60 Vbeta primers were used for the PCR. Profiling relied on immunoSEQ multiplex PCR, and the TCRdb table lists in-frame clones only, not all of them. This sample has approximately 270,000 clones, with 80% found just once. The sequenced sample was PBMCs. The source is a girl aged 2 to 10 in good health and CMV-seronegative.

This chain links TRBV5-1 with TRBJ2-2, with 9 bases matching TRBD2. The CDR3 contains 16 residues. Germline V gene sequence: CDR1 SGHRS, CDR2 YFSETQ. V was clipped by 4 bases and J by 0 bases; unmatched bases: 4. Here the CDR3 DNA reads TGCGCCAGCAGCCCCCTAGCGGGGCCGAACACCGGGGAGCTGTTTTTT. Its protein is CASSPLAGPNTGELFF. Combining the CDR3 with reference TRBV5-1 and TRBJ2-2 gives the whole variable domain KAGVTQTPRYLIKTRGQQVTLSCSPISGHRSVSWYQQTPGQGLQFLFEYFSETQRNKGNFPGRFSGRQFSNSRSEMNVSTLELGDSALYLCASSPLAGPNTGELFFGEGSRLTVL.

V usage is TRBV19 and J usage is TRBJ1-6, with TRBD1 matching over 11 bases. The germline V gene encodes CDR1 LNHDA and CDR2 SQIVND (reference sequence). V gave up 5 bases and J gave up 7 bases; unmatched junction bases: 7. The CDR3 is made up of 16 amino acids. CDR3 protein: CASSGMDRGLNSPLHF. CDR3 bases: TGTGCCAGTAGTGGGATGGACAGGGGGCTCAATTCACCCCTCCACTTT.

The genes are TRBV27 and TRBJ1-5; 8 positions agree with TRBD1. Germline values: CDR1 MNHEY, CDR2 SMNVEV (reference sequence). The CDR3 is 16 amino acids. Trimming at V came to 1 base and at J to 1 base, leaving 3 bases not matched to a gene. The CDR3 region is CASSLYSGGSNQPQHF. DNA for the CDR3: TGTGCCAGCAGTTTATATTCAGGGGGCAGCAATCAGCCCCAGCATTTT.

A few counts support this clone. Written as DNA, the CDR3 is TGTGCCAGCAGCTTGTCGAGGGGGCCGAACACCGGGGAGCTGTTTTTT. As protein: CASSLSRGPNTGELFF. The rearrangement links TRBV11-3 to TRBJ2-2, with TRBD1 matching over 7 bases. Germline V lookup: CDR1 SGHNT, CDR2 YENEEA. CDR3 length: 16 amino acids. The V and J ends lost 3 bases and 0 bases, in that order; junction bases with no gene match: 4.

V and J are TRBV7-3 and TRBJ2-3, with 7 bases matching TRBD2. The germline CDR1 and CDR2 sequences are SGHTA and FQGTGA. V gave up 5 bases and J gave up 2 bases; unmatched junction bases: 10. The CDR3 spans 16 residues. This CDR3 is CASSPEGGPITDTQYF. DNA of the CDR3: TGTGCCAGCAGCCCTGAGGGAGGGCCGATCACAGATACGCAGTATTTT.

The V call is TRBV6-5, the J call TRBJ1-1; D is perhaps TRBD1 (6 bases). Germline lookup yields CDR1 MNHEY and CDR2 SVGAGI. With 6 bases removed from V and 5 bases from J, the gap between germline ends came to 13 bases. This CDR3 is 13 amino acids long. This CDR3 reads CASSPGVRTEAFF. The CDR3 DNA sequence: TGTGCCAGCAGCCCAGGGGTTCGAACTGAAGCTTTCTTT.